This TCR beta chain was sequenced during a study of shared clonotypes between healthy human individuals. Some clones are missing from TCRdb's copy, which holds only in-frame ones; the method was immunoSEQ multiplex PCR. Of 470,000 or so clones in the sample, 81% were seen once. The germline CDR1 and CDR2 sequences are MGHRA and YSYEKL. This CDR3 region has 16 residues. Remarks on this clone: This likely came from a read error, as a far larger clone is one base away. Other DNA sequences in this sample translate to the same CDR3.

Sequenced input: PBMCs. The clonotype originates from a woman aged 40 to 50 in good health. Some clones in this sample may be carry-over from other donors' samples. The V and J genes are TRBV4-1 and TRBJ1-5; the D is unclear. The CDR3 spells CASSQDPPGSNQPQHF. The CDR3 nucleotides read TGCGCTAGCAGCCAAGATCCCCCGGGAAGCAATCAGCCCCAGCATTTT.